Listed below are T cell receptor beta chains from one sample, sequenced in a study of control samples from healthy donors and cancer patients. Produced via immunoSEQ multiplex PCR; TCRdb's table is partial and in-frame only. Here the sample spans roughly 130,000 clones, 90% being singletons. The sample consisted of blood. Source of these receptors: a young man in good health. Each CDR3 is given with its conserved first and last residue. A D gene is named only where the DNA matches it firmly. Where a row states a size, it is once, few, many or the class of an expanded clone; other rows omit it.

>TRBV3-1/TRBV3-2|.|.|TRBJ2-1
CASSQGGGRGDEQFF
TGTGCCAGCAGCCAAGGGGGGGGCCGAGGGGATGAGCAGTTCTTC
>TRBV11-2|.|few|TRBJ2-1
CASSLDLSNEQFF
TGTGCCAGCAGCTTAGATTTGAGTAATGAGCAGTTCTTC
>TRBV6-6|.|.|TRBJ2-7
CASSPLSRQGLPYEQYF
TGTGCCAGCAGTCCCCTGAGCCGCCAGGGGCTTCCGTACGAGCAGTACTTC
>TRBV28|.|.|TRBJ1-6
CASSLLGLDVGPLHF
TGTGCCAGCAGTTTACTAGGGTTGGATGTAGGACCCCTCCACTTT
>TRBV4-1|TRBD2|.|TRBJ2-5
CASSQRGGETQYF
TGCGCCAGCAGCCAAAGGGGAGGGGAGACCCAGTACTTC
>TRBV5-1|TRBD1|.|TRBJ2-1
CASSPWTGYNEQFF
TGCGCCAGCAGCCCCTGGACAGGGTACAATGAGCAGTTCTTC
>TRBV6-2/TRBV6-3|TRBD1|.|TRBJ2-1
CASSYSGRDRVEQFF
TGTGCCAGCAGTTACTCGGGACGGGACAGGGTTGAGCAGTTCTTC
>TRBV3-1/TRBV3-2|.|.|TRBJ1-2
CASSPRGLTYGYTF
TGTGCCAGCAGCCCCCGCGGGCTAACCTATGGCTACACCTTC
>TRBV10-1|.|.|TRBJ1-3
CASSEMGLGNTIYF
TGCGCCAGCAGTGAGATGGGCCTTGGAAACACCATATATTTT
>TRBV6-6|TRBD1|.|TRBJ1-2
CASSTDRGLVGYTF
TGTGCCAGCAGTACGGACAGGGGGCTGGTTGGCTACACCTTC
>TRBV9|.|.|TRBJ2-3
CASSVVGDTQYF
TGTGCCAGCAGCGTAGTGGGAGATACGCAGTATTTT
>TRBV18|TRBD2|.|TRBJ2-1
CASSDNIAGVDGEQFF
TGTGCCAGCTCTGATAATATAGCGGGAGTTGACGGTGAGCAGTTCTTC
>TRBV24-1|.|.|TRBJ1-2
CATSDLGPAMTF
TGTGCCACCAGTGATCTCGGTCCAGCCATGACCTTC
>TRBV19|.|.|TRBJ1-3
CASTPGSSGNTIYF
TGTGCCAGTACCCCGGGCTCCTCTGGAAACACCATATATTTT
>TRBV7-9|.|.|TRBJ2-7
CASSSLGGEGIREQYF
TGTGCCAGCAGCAGCTTAGGGGGAGAAGGGATCCGCGAGCAGTACTTC
>TRBV7-8|.|.|TRBJ1-5
CASSLSLDQPQHF
TGTGCCAGCAGCCTAAGTTTGGATCAGCCCCAGCATTTT
>TRBV5-8|.|.|TRBJ1-1
CASSLFAVGVNTEAFF
TGTGCCAGCAGCTTGTTTGCCGTTGGAGTAAACACTGAAGCTTTCTTT
>TRBV3-1/TRBV3-2|.|.|TRBJ1-4
CASSHRASNEKLFF
TGTGCCAGCAGCCATAGGGCTAGTAATGAAAAACTGTTTTTT
>TRBV25-1|.|.|TRBJ2-1
CATLPPSSYNEQFF
TGTGCCACCCTTCCTCCGAGCTCCTACAATGAGCAGTTCTTC
>TRBV13|.|.|TRBJ1-1
CASSSGTTNGAFF
TGTGCCAGCAGTTCCGGGACAACGAATGGGGCTTTCTTT
>TRBV24-1|TRBD2|.|TRBJ2-5
CATSDVTSRKETQYF
TGTGCCACCAGTGATGTGACTAGCCGAAAAGAGACCCAGTACTTC
>TRBV28|.|.|TRBJ1-5
CASSLFDQPQHF
TGTGCCAGCAGTTTGTTCGATCAGCCCCAGCATTTT
>TRBV12-5|.|.|TRBJ2-2
CASAPGLYTGELFF
TGTGCTAGTGCCCCGGGACTTTACACCGGGGAGCTGTTTTTT
>TRBV7-2|.|.|TRBJ1-2
CASSYANYGYTF
TGTGCCAGCAGCTATGCTAACTATGGCTACACCTTC
>TRBV30|.|.|TRBJ2-2
CAWAFGGGPAGELFF
TGTGCCTGGGCCTTCGGAGGGGGACCCGCCGGGGAGCTGTTTTTT
>TRBV19|.|.|TRBJ2-2
CASSILGRGTGELFF
TGTGCCAGTAGTATTTTGGGCCGAGGCACCGGGGAGCTGTTTTTT
>TRBV30|.|.|TRBJ1-4
CAWNAPSADEKLFF
TGTGCCTGGAACGCCCCGTCCGCAGACGAAAAACTGTTTTTT
>TRBV7-9|.|.|TRBJ2-1
CASSPRGGGTYNEQFF
TGTGCCAGCAGCCCCCGGGGAGGCGGGACCTACAATGAGCAGTTCTTC
>TRBV5-1|TRBD2|once|TRBJ2-3
CASSTSGGTDTQYF
TGCGCCAGCAGCACTAGCGGGGGGACAGATACGCAGTATTTT
>TRBV5-1|.|.|TRBJ1-4
CASRQPGTPNEKLFF
TGCGCCAGCAGACAGCCAGGTACACCTAATGAAAAACTGTTTTTT
>TRBV5-1|.|once|TRBJ2-2
CASSLGSGAVTGELFF
TGCGCCAGCAGCTTGGGCTCGGGGGCCGTCACCGGGGAGCTGTTTTTT
>TRBV6-1|.|.|TRBJ2-7
CASSEGAFYEQYF
TGTGCCAGCAGTGAAGGGGCTTTCTACGAGCAGTACTTC
>TRBV28|TRBD1|.|TRBJ1-6
CASSSPGGLNSPLHF
TGTGCCAGCAGTTCTCCAGGGGGTCTAAATTCACCCCTCCACTTT
>TRBV6-4|.|.|TRBJ1-1
CAIRTHTEAFF
TGTGCCATCAGGACTCACACTGAAGCTTTCTTT
>TRBV7-9|TRBD2|.|TRBJ2-3
CASSLWAGVGDTQYF
TGTGCCAGCAGCTTATGGGCGGGAGTTGGAGATACGCAGTATTTT
>TRBV4-1|.|.|TRBJ1-2
CASSQEDLANYGYTF
TGCGCCAGCAGCCAAGAAGATTTGGCTAACTATGGCTACACCTTC